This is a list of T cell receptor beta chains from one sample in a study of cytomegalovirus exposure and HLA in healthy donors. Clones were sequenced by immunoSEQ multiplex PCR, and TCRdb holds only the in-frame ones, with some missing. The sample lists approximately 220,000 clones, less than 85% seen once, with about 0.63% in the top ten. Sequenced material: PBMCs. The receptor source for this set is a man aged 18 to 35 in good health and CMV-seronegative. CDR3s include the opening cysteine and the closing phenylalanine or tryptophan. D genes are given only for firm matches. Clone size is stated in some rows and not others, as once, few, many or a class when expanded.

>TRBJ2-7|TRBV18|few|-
TGTGCCAGCTCACGCATATACGAGCAGTACTTC
CASSRIYEQYF
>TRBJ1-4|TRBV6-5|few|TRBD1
TGTGCCAGCAGTCGGGGACAGGGGTATGAAAAACTGTTTTTT
CASSRGQGYEKLFF
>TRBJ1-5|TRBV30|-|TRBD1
TGTGCCTGGAGTGTATATACAGGGGGCCAGCCCCAGCATTTT
CAWSVYTGGQPQHF
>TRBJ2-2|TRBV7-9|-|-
TGTGCCAGCAGCATTCTATACACCGGGGAGCTGTTTTTT
CASSILYTGELFF
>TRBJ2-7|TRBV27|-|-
TGTGCCAGCAGTTTATTCGGGGATAGTTCCTACGAGCAGTACTTC
CASSLFGDSSYEQYF
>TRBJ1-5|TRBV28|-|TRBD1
TGTGCCAGCCTCCAGGAGCTGGGACAGCGAAATCAGCCCCAGCATTTT
CASLQELGQRNQPQHF
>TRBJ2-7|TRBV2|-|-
TGTGCCAGCAAGAGATCCCCCACGCCTGGGCAGTACTTC
CASKRSPTPGQYF
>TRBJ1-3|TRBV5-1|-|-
TGCGCCAGCAGCTTGGTTTTAGGGGCAGGAAAGAACACCATATATTTT
CASSLVLGAGKNTIYF
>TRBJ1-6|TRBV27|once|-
TGTGCCAGCAGTCCTCCTAATTCACCCCTCCACTTT
CASSPPNSPLHF
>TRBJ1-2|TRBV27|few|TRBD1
TGTGCCAGCAGCCCTGGGACAGGGTGGCATGGCTACACCTTC
CASSPGTGWHGYTF
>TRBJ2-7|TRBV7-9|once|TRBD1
TGTGCCAGCAGCTCCGTGGACAGGGGGCTAGGGAACGAGCAGTACTTC
CASSSVDRGLGNEQYF
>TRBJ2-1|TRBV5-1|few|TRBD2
TGCGCCAGCAGCTTGGCGGGCGGGAGTTCCTACAATGAGCAGTTCTTC
CASSLAGGSSYNEQFF
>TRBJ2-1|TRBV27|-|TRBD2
TGTGCCAGCAGTTTATCGTTCCAGACTAGCGGGATAAGTGAGCAGTTCTTC
CASSLSFQTSGISEQFF
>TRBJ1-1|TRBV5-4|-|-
TGTGCCAGCAGCTCCGGCGGGCGCGAAGCTTTCTTT
CASSSGGREAFF
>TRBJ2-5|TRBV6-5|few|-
TGTGCCAGCAGCATGAACTGGGCTTCCCAAGAGACCCAGTACTTC
CASSMNWASQETQYF
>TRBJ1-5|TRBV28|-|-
TGTGCCAGCACCCCCTCTCCGGGGGAGGGGAGCAATCAGCCCCAGCATTTT
CASTPSPGEGSNQPQHF
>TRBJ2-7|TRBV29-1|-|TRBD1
TGCAGCGTGGCCTGGGGACAGGCCCCCAACTACGAGCAGTACTTC
CSVAWGQAPNYEQYF
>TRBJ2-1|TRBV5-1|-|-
TGCGCCAGCAGCTTGGCCGGGCTAGCGAACAATGAGCAGTTCTTC
CASSLAGLANNEQFF
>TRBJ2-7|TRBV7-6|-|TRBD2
TGTGCCAGCAGCTTAGCGGGAGGGCCCGGCGAGCAGTACTTC
CASSLAGGPGEQYF
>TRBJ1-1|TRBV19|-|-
TGTGCCAGTAGTATCCGTATGGTGGGGCTTGGCGTGAACACTGAAGCTTTCTTT
CASSIRMVGLGVNTEAFF
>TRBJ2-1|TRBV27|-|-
TGTGCCAGCAGAGTCAACAGGGATGTACATGAGCAGTTCTTC
CASRVNRDVHEQFF
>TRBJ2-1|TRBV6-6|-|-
TGTGCCAGCAGAACCAATCTAGTAATTCAGGAGCAGTTCTTC
CASRTNLVIQEQFF
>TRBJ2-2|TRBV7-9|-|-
TGTTCCAGCAGCTTTCAACTCGGGGTCGGGGAGCTGTTTTTT
CSSSFQLGVGELFF
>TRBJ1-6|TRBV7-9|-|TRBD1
TGTGCCAGCAGCTCCGGGACAGGGGGGTCACCCCTCCACTTT
CASSSGTGGSPLHF